This T cell receptor (beta chain) was documented in a study of cytomegalovirus exposure and HLA in healthy donors. General study results and limits: The records held CMV serostatus as the only immune exposure information. The productive fraction for most TCR beta V segments was about 87% or about 30% in an earlier analysis. Presence/absence analyses took donor sequencing depth as roughly uniform.

Vbeta (60) and Jbeta (13) primers were used in the PCR. Here immunoSEQ multiplex PCR was the method, and the copy in TCRdb shows in-frame clones only, minus some. The repertoire holds roughly 200,000 clones, with 65% to 80% as singletons. Germline lookup yields CDR1 LGHNA and CDR2 YSLEER. V lost 0 bases and J 11 bases, leaving 13 bases between the germline ends. The CDR3 is 13 amino acids. There are a few counts of this clone. The antigen remains unidentified. The sample taken for sequencing was PBMCs. This chain uses TRBV4-3 with TRBJ1-1; D remains ambiguous. The TCR comes from a woman aged 40 to 55 in good health and CMV-seronegative. CDR3 nucleotide sequence: TGCGCCAGCAGCCAAGACAGGTTGGGTGGGGCTTTCTTT. The encoded protein is CASSQDRLGGAFF.